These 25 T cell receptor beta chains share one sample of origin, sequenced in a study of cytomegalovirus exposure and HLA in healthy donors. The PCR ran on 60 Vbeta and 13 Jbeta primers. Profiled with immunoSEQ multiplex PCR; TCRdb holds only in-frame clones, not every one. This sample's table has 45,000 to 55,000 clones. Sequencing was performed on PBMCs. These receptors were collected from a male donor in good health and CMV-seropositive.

CDR3 nucleotides: TGTGCCATCCAGATGGGGAGTCCACAGTACGCAGATACGCAGTATTTT. It yields the protein CAIQMGSPQYADTQYF. This sequence joins TRBV19 and TRBJ2-3, with D possibly TRBD2 on 5 matching bases. V was pared by 10 bases and J by 4 bases, with 24 bases between. The CDR3 is 16 amino acids. Germline CDR1 reads LNHDA; CDR2 reads SQIVND (reference sequence).

This CDR3 is CASSLISGGTGAETQYF. In DNA form, the CDR3 reads TGTGCCAGCAGCTTAATTAGCGGGGGGACCGGGGCGGAGACCCAGTACTTC. The genes are TRBV7-9 and TRBJ2-5, with 10 bases aligning to TRBD2. Germline CDR1 SEHNR, CDR2 FQNEAQ (reference sequence). The V segment lost 2 bases and the J segment 5 bases; nucleotides outside the gene matches: 11. This CDR3 has 17 amino acids.

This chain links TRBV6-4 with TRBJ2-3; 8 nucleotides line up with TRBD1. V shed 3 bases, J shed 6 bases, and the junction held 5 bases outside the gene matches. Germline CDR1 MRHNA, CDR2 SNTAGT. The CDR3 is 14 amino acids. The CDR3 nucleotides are TGTGCCAGCAGTGAGGACAGGGCGACCGATACGCAGTATTTT. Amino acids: CASSEDRATDTQYF.

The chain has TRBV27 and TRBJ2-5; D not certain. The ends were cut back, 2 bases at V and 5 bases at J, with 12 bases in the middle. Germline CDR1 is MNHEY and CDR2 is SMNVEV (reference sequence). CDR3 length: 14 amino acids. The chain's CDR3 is CASSLGLSSETQYF. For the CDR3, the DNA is TGTGCCAGCAGTTTAGGTCTATCCTCGGAGACCCAGTACTTC.

In DNA, the CDR3 is TGTGCCAGCAGATCTGGACTCAACACCGGGGAGCTGTTTTTT. It specifies CASRSGLNTGELFF. V is TRBV5-5 and J is TRBJ2-2, with D perhaps TRBD2 (5 bases). The CDR3 has 14 amino acids. Germline values: CDR1 SGHKS, CDR2 YYEKEE (reference sequence). Trimming stripped 5 bases from V and 2 bases from J, with 10 bases between.

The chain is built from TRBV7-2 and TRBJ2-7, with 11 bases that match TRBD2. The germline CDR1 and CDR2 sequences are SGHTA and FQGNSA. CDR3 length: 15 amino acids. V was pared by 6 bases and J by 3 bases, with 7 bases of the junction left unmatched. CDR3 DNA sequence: TGTGCCAGCAGGACGGCCGGGACTAGCGGCTACGAGCAGTACTTC. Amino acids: CASRTAGTSGYEQYF.

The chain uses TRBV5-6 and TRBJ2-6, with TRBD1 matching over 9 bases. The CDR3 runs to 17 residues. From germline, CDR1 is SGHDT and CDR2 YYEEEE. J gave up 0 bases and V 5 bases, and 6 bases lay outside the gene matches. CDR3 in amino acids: CASSWGQGYSGANVLTF. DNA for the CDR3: TGTGCCAGCAGTTGGGGACAGGGTTACTCTGGGGCCAACGTCCTGACTTTC.

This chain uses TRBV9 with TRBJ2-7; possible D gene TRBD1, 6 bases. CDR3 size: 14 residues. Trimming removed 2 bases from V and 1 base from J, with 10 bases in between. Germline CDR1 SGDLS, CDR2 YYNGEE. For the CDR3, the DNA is TGTGCCAGCAGCGTGGAACAGGGTTCCTACGAGCAGTACTTC. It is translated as CASSVEQGSYEQYF.

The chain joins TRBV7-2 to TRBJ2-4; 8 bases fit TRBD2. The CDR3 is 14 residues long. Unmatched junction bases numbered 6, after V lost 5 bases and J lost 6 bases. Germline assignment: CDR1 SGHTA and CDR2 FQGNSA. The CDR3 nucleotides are TGTGCCAGCAGCCGTCCGGGGGGGGGAAACATTCAGTACTTC. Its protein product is CASSRPGGGNIQYF.

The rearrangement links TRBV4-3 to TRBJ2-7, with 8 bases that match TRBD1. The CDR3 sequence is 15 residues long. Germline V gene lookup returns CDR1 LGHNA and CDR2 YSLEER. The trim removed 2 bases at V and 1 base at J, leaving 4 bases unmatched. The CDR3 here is CASSQRDRPSYEQYF. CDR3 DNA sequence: TGCGCCAGCAGCCAACGGGACAGGCCTTCCTACGAGCAGTACTTC.

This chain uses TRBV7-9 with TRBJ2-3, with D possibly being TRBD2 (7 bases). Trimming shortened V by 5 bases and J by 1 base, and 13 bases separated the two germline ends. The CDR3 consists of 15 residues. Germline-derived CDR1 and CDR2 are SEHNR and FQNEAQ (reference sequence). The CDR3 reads CASSRGGGGTDTQYF. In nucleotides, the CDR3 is TGTGCCAGCAGCAGGGGGGGCGGCGGCACAGATACGCAGTATTTT.

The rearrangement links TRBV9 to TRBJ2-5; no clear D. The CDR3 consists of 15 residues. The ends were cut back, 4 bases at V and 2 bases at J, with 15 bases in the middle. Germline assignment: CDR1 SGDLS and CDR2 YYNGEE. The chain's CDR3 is CASSSAATRQETQYF. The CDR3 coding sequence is TGTGCCAGCAGCTCGGCGGCCACCCGTCAAGAGACCCAGTACTTC. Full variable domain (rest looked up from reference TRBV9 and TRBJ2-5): DSGVTQTPKHLITATGQRVTLRCSPRSGDLSVYWYQQSLDQGLQFLIQYYNGEERAKGNILERFSAQQFPDLHSELNLSSLELGDSALYFCASSSAATRQETQYFGPGTRLLVL.

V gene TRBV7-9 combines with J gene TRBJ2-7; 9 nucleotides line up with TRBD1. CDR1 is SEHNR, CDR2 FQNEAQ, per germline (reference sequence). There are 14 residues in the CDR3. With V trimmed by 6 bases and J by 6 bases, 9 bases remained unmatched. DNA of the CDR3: TGTGCCAGCAGTTCAGGAACAGGGGGCGGCGAGCAGTACTTC. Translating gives CASSSGTGGGEQYF. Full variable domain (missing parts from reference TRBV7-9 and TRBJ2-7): DTGVSQNPRHKITKRGQNVTFRCDPISEHNRLYWYRQTLGQGPEFLTYFQNEAQLEKSRLLSDRFSAERPKGSFSTLEIQRTEQGDSAMYLCASSSGTGGGEQYFGPGTRLTVT.

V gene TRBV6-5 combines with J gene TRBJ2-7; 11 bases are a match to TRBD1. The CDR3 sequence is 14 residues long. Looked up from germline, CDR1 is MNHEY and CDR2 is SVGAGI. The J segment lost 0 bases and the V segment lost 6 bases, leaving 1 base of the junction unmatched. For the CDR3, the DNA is TGTGCCAGCAGAGGGACAGGGGGCTCCTACGAGCAGTACTTC. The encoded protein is CASRGTGGSYEQYF.

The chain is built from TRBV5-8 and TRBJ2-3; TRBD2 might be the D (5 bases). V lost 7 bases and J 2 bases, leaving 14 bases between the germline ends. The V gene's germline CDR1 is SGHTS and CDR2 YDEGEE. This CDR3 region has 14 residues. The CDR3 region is CASVIVAFTDTQYF. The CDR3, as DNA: TGTGCCAGCGTCATAGTAGCGTTCACAGATACGCAGTATTTT.

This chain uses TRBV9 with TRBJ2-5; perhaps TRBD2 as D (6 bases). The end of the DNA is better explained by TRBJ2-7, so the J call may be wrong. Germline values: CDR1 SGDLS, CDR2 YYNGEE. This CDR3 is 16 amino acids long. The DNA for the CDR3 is TGTGCCAGCAGCGAGCGAGCCGGGACGGGACTCTACGAGCAGTACTTC. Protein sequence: CASSERAGTGLYEQYF.

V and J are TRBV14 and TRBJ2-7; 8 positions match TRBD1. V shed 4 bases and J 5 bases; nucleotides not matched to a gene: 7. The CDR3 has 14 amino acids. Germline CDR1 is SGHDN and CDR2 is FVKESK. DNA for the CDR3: TGTGCCAGCAGCCCGCCGGACAGGGAGGACGAGCAGTACTTC. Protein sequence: CASSPPDREDEQYF.

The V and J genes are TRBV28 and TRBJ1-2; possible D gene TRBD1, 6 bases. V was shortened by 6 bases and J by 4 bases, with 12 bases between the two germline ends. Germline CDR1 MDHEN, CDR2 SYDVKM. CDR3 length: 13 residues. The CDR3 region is CASSIGTPYGYTF. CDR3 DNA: TGTGCCAGCAGCATCGGGACACCCTATGGCTACACCTTC.

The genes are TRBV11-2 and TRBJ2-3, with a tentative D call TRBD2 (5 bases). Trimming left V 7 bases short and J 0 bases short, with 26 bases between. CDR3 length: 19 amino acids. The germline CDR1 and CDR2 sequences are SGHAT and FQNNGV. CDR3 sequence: CASTILGEGPIASTDTQYF. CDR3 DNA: TGTGCCAGCACCATCCTGGGAGAGGGCCCTATCGCTAGCACAGATACGCAGTATTTT.

CDR3 coding DNA: TGTGCCAGCAGCTCCGGACAACGGCTCGAGCAGTACTTC. Protein sequence: CASSSGQRLEQYF. This sequence joins TRBV7-9 and TRBJ2-7; the D gene is possibly TRBD1 (5 bases). From germline, CDR1 is SEHNR and CDR2 FQNEAQ (reference sequence). CDR3 length equals 13 residues. The germline V and J ends were trimmed by 4 bases and 6 bases, with 13 bases remaining between them.

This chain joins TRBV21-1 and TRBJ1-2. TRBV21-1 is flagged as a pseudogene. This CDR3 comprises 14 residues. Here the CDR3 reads CASSKGTVDYGYTF. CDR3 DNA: TGTGCCAGCAGCAAAGGCACCGTAGACTATGGCTACACCTTC.

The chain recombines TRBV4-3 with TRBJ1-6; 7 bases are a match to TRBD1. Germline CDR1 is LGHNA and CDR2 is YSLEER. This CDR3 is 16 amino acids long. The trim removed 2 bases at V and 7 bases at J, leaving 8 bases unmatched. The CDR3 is CASSQSPWDRNSPLHF. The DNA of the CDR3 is TGCGCCAGCAGCCAAAGTCCCTGGGACAGAAATTCACCCCTCCACTTT.

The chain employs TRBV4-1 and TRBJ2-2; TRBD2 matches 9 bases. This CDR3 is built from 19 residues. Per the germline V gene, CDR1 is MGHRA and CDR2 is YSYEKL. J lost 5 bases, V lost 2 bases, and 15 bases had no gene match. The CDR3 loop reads CASSQTYGLLAGFTGELFF. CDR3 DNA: TGCGCCAGCAGCCAAACCTACGGACTTCTAGCGGGGTTTACCGGGGAGCTGTTTTTT.

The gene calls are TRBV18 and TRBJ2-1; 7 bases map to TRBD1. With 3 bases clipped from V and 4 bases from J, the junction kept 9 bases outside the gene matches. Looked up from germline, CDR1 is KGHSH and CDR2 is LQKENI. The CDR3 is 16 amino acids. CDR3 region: CASSPIKRQGYNEQFF. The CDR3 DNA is TGTGCCAGCTCACCGATTAAGAGACAGGGTTACAATGAGCAGTTCTTC.

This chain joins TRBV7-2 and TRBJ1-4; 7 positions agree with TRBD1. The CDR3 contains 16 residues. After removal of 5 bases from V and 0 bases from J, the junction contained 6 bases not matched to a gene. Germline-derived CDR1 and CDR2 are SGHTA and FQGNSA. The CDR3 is CASSHPTGATNEKLFF. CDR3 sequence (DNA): TGTGCCAGCAGCCATCCCACAGGGGCAACTAATGAAAAACTGTTTTTT.